This TCR beta chain derives from a study of spatial heterogeneity in lung cancer. Study-level points and caveats: Tracking of tumor mutation counts was seen in expanded intratumoral alpha and beta TCR counts. Ubiquitous and regional nonsynonymous mutations were each tracked by the matching count of ubiquitous or regional expanded TCRs.

CDR3 length equals 14 residues. J was trimmed by 8 bases and V by 5 bases; bases with no gene match: 7. CDR1 is KGHSH, CDR2 LQKENI, per germline. Unique molecular identifiers, one per molecule, were present on every TCR cDNA molecule. TCRdb used MiXCR to reprocess the 5' RACE reads, holding one entry per CDR3 protein. The sample lists approximately 9,600 distinct CDR3 sequences, over 4.5% occurring once. Described time point: sample taken at primary tumor resection. This clonotype is medium-sized (0.01 to 0.1%) within its sample. Antigen specificity is unknown. The chain is built from TRBV18 and TRBJ2-4, with 9 nucleotides matching TRBD1. This receptor was taken from a female donor with early-stage non-small cell lung cancer. The material sequenced was lung tumor tissue, taken at surgery. CDR3 coding DNA: TGTGCCAGCTCAGATCCGGGACAGGGCGACATTCAGTACTTC. Its protein product is CASSDPGQGDIQYF.